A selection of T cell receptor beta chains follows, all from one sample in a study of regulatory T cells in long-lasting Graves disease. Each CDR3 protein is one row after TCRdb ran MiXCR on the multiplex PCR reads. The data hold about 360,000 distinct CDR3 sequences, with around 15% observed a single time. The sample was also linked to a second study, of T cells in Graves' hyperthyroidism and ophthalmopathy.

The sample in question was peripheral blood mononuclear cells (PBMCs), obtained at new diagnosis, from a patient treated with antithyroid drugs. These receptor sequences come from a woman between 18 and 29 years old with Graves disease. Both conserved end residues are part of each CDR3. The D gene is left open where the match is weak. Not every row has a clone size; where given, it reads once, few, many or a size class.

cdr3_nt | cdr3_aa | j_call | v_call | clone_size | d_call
TGTGCCAGCAGCGGGACTAGCGGAACGAGCTACGAGCAGTACTTC | CASSGTSGTSYEQYF | TRBJ2-7 | TRBV2 | many | TRBD2
TGTGCCAGCTCACCACGCGGAAACGCGGAGACCCAGTACTTC | CASSPRGNAETQYF | TRBJ2-5 | TRBV18 | many | NA
TGTGCCAGCAGCTTCTCAGAATCTGAAAAACTGTTTTTT | CASSFSESEKLFF | TRBJ1-4 | TRBV5-4 | many | NA
TGTGCCAGCAGTTACACCAGCGGGGGTTCCTCCTACAATGAGCAGTTCTTC | CASSYTSGGSSYNEQFF | TRBJ2-1 | TRBV6-5 | many | TRBD2
TGTGCCAGCAGCGAAGGGGGGACAGCCTATGGCTACACCTTC | CASSEGGTAYGYTF | TRBJ1-2 | TRBV2 | many | TRBD1
TGTGCCAGCAGTCACGGGACTAGCGGTGATACGCAGTATTTT | CASSHGTSGDTQYF | TRBJ2-3 | TRBV27 | NA | TRBD2
TGTGCCTGGAGTTGGACAGGGACCCTGAACACTGAAGCTTTCTTT | CAWSWTGTLNTEAFF | TRBJ1-1 | TRBV30 | many | TRBD1
TGTGCTAGCAGCCTGCGGGGACAGTCGGGTAAAGAGACCCAGTACTTC | CASSLRGQSGKETQYF | TRBJ2-5 | TRBV7-7 | many | NA
TGTGCCAGCAGCACCCGGCAAGGGGGCACTAATGAAAAACTGTTTTTT | CASSTRQGGTNEKLFF | TRBJ1-4 | TRBV5-4 | few | TRBD1
TGTGCCAGCAGACGAACCGACAGGGCTCACTATGGCTACACCTTC | CASRRTDRAHYGYTF | TRBJ1-2 | TRBV6-1 | many | TRBD1
TGTGCCAGCAGCCGCGGGGGTAGCTCCTACAATGAGCAGTTCTTC | CASSRGGSSYNEQFF | TRBJ2-1 | TRBV6-2/TRBV6-3 | NA | TRBD2
TGTGCCAGCAGCCAAACACTAGCAGATACGCAGTATTTT | CASSQTLADTQYF | TRBJ2-3 | TRBV14 | NA | NA
TGTGCCGGGCGGTGGGGTATTGGAGGCTACACCTTC | CAGRWGIGGYTF | TRBJ1-2 | TRBV30 | many | NA
TGTGCCAGCAGCCGTAGGACTAGCGATCCCTACGAGCAGTACTTC | CASSRRTSDPYEQYF | TRBJ2-7 | TRBV5-4 | NA | TRBD2
TGTGCCACCAGTGATACTAGCACAGATACGCAGTATTTT | CATSDTSTDTQYF | TRBJ2-3 | TRBV24-1 | many | NA
TGTGCCAGCAGCCAAGTAGGGCAGGGGAGGACCGGGGAGCTGTTTTTT | CASSQVGQGRTGELFF | TRBJ2-2 | TRBV3-1 | many | NA
TGTGCCAGCAGCCGGGCGGTGCTTAATGAAAAACTGTTTTTT | CASSRAVLNEKLFF | TRBJ1-4 | TRBV3-1 | many | NA
TGTGCCAGCAGCCTGGAAGGGGGGACGGTCTACGAGCAGTACTTC | CASSLEGGTVYEQYF | TRBJ2-7 | TRBV7-9 | few | NA
TGTGCCAGCAGTTACGCCGGAGGTTATCAGCCCCAGCATTTT | CASSYAGGYQPQHF | TRBJ1-5 | TRBV12-3/TRBV12-4 | many | NA
TGCGCCAGCATTTTATCTTGGGATACAGCGAACACCGGGGAGCTGTTTTTT | CASILSWDTANTGELFF | TRBJ2-2 | TRBV10-1 | NA | NA
TGCAGCGTTGAAGATGTCGACTGGAGGAATACGCAGTATTTT | CSVEDVDWRNTQYF | TRBJ2-3 | TRBV29-1 | many | NA
TGTGCCAGCAGCGCGGCGCGGGTACACAATGAGCAGTTCTTC | CASSAARVHNEQFF | TRBJ2-1 | TRBV5-4 | many | NA
TGTGCCAGCTCACCTGACTCCGGGATAAGCACAGATACGCAGTATTTT | CASSPDSGISTDTQYF | TRBJ2-3 | TRBV18 | many | NA
TGCAGTGCTAGAGATAGGGACTCCGAAAACGGGTCTGGAGAGCAGTACTTC | CSARDRDSENGSGEQYF | TRBJ2-7 | TRBV20-1 | many | NA
TGCGCCAGCAGCCTAGGACAGGGGGAATCACCCCTCCACTTT | CASSLGQGESPLHF | TRBJ1-6 | TRBV5-1 | many | TRBD1
TGTGCTACCTCCTTACAAAGCCAGGCTAACACTGAAGCTTTCTTT | CATSLQSQANTEAFF | TRBJ1-1 | TRBV19 | few | NA
TGCAGTGCTAGCAGTTTCAGGGGGCCCCTAAGCACCTATGGCTACACCTTC | CSASSFRGPLSTYGYTF | TRBJ1-2 | TRBV20-1 | many | TRBD1
TGTGCCAGCAGCTTACCTCTGATGGGTGAGCAGTTCTTC | CASSLPLMGEQFF | TRBJ2-1 | TRBV7-9 | many | NA
TGTGCCAGCAGTTTTTTCGCAGATACGCAGTATTTT | CASSFFADTQYF | TRBJ2-3 | TRBV27 | many | NA
TGTGCCAGCAGTTACCAAAGGACTAGCGGTCTGCCCTACGAGCAGTACTTC | CASSYQRTSGLPYEQYF | TRBJ2-7 | TRBV6-5 | many | TRBD2
TGTGCCAGCAGCCAAACTAGCGGACCCACAGATACGCAGTATTTT | CASSQTSGPTDTQYF | TRBJ2-3 | TRBV3-1 | many | TRBD2
TGTGCCAGCAGTTTAGGGACAGGGGTCAATGAGCAGTTCTTC | CASSLGTGVNEQFF | TRBJ2-1 | TRBV12-3/TRBV12-4 | many | TRBD1
TGTGCCAGCAGTACGGGGGGGAATTCACCCCTCCACTTT | CASSTGGNSPLHF | TRBJ1-6 | TRBV27 | many | NA
TGTGCCAGCAGTGGGAGGAGGGGGGCAGAAGCTTTCTTT | CASSGRRGAEAFF | TRBJ1-1 | TRBV6-1 | NA | NA
TGTGCCAGCAGCTCCGGACAGGGACGGCACACTGAAGCTTTCTTT | CASSSGQGRHTEAFF | TRBJ1-1 | TRBV7-3 | many | TRBD1
TGTGCCAGCAGCCACTCTCTCTTGGGGGCCTATAGCAATCAGCCCCAGCATTTT | CASSHSLLGAYSNQPQHF | TRBJ1-5 | TRBV5-6 | NA | NA
TGTGCCAGCAGCGCCTCCGGGACAGGGATGAATGAGCAGTTCTTC | CASSASGTGMNEQFF | TRBJ2-1 | TRBV9 | many | TRBD1